The 20 T cell receptor beta chains below come from one sample, sequenced in a study of CXCR3 chemokines and chemotherapy response in bladder cancer. Each CDR3 protein is one row after TCRdb ran MiXCR on the PCR reads. The sample consists of around 8,800 distinct CDR3 sequences, more than 20% of them appearing once. This material was obtained from a patient whose treatment included neoadjuvant chemotherapy. These receptors were taken from a human donor with bladder cancer that did not respond to neoadjuvant chemotherapy.

This clonotype has only a few counts. This is likely an artifact of a read error, given a far larger clone one base away. The V gene is TRBV6-1, the J gene TRBJ1-1, with a weak D call TRBD1 (5 bases). Trimming cost V 4 bases and J 2 bases, with 11 bases left between them. The germline V gene has CDR1 MNHNS and CDR2 SASEGT. The length of the CDR3 is 14 residues. CDR3 sequence (DNA): TGTGCCAGCAGTGTTGACAGTAGTAACACTGAAGCTTTCTTT. Its protein product is CASSVDSSNTEAFF.

Note on this clonotype: An end of the junction does not agree with germline; a read error may underlie this. V gene TRBV25-1 combines with J gene TRBJ2-5, with 7 bases aligning to TRBD1. Germline lookup yields CDR1 MGHDK and CDR2 SYGVNS. The CDR3 sequence is 11 residues long. CDR3 sequence reads: CASSGMTGKNF. CDR3 DNA sequence: TGTGCCAGCAGTGGTATGACAGGGAAAAACTTC.

In its sample, this clonotype was seen many times. This chain links TRBV20-1 with TRBJ2-1; 12 nucleotides agree with TRBD2. CDR3 length equals 19 residues. The V segment lost 3 bases and the J segment 0 bases; nucleotides outside the gene matches: 12. Germline CDR1 reads DFQATT; CDR2 reads SNEGSKA (reference sequence). The CDR3 DNA reads as TGCAGTGCTAGGGCGACTAGCGGGGGCCTTATAAACTCCTACAATGAGCAGTTCTTC. Translated, it gives CSARATSGGLINSYNEQFF.

As for this clonotype: A far larger clone lies a single base away; this is likely a read error. This chain joins TRBV9 and TRBJ2-1; no reliable D call. CDR3 length: 14 residues. Trimming stripped 0 bases from V and 10 bases from J, with 14 bases between. Germline V lookup: CDR1 SGDLS, CDR2 YYNGEE. Here the CDR3 reads CASSVDQLLGEQFF. CDR3 sequence (DNA): TGTGCCAGCAGCGTAGACCAGCTTCTCGGCGAGCAGTTCTTC.

In its sample, this clonotype was seen many times. The J gene is TRBJ2-3, the V gene TRBV7-2; 13 nucleotides match TRBD2. The CDR3 runs to 15 residues. Germline assignment: CDR1 SGHTA and CDR2 FQGNSA. Germline trimming cut 5 bases from V and 7 bases from J; bases unmatched to any gene: 6. For the CDR3, the DNA is TGTGCCAGCAGCCCCGTGACTAGCGGGGGGAATACGCAGTATTTT. It translates to CASSPVTSGGNTQYF.

The chain combines TRBV10-3 with TRBJ2-3; TRBD2 agrees at 8 bases. This CDR3 is 15 amino acids long. With V trimmed by 0 bases and J by 1 base, 0 bases remained unmatched. Germline V gene data show CDR1 as ENHRY and CDR2 as SYGVKD. The CDR3 DNA is TGTGCCATCAGTGAGTCCGGGGGGGGCACAGATACGCAGTATTTT. It codes for CAISESGGGTDTQYF.

This clonotype is deemed medium-sized (0.01 to 0.1%). The chain couples TRBV19 to TRBJ1-2; 7 nucleotides match TRBD1. The trim removed 3 bases at V and 4 bases at J, leaving 8 bases unmatched. The CDR3 sequence is 15 residues long. The germline CDR1 and CDR2 sequences are LNHDA and SQIVND (reference sequence). In DNA form, the CDR3 reads TGTGCCAGTAGTATCCTGACAGGGCCCGTCTATGGCTACACCTTC. It translates to CASSILTGPVYGYTF.

This clonotype was observed once. The chain joins TRBV12-5 to TRBJ2-2; TRBD1 matches 9 bases. In germline, CDR1 is LGHNT, CDR2 FRNRAP. V was pared by 1 base and J by 6 bases, with 3 bases of the junction left unmatched. This CDR3 spans 15 amino acids. In DNA, the CDR3 is TGTGCTAGTGGTTTGGCACAGGGGGCGGCCGGGGAGCTGTTTTTT. This sequence encodes CASGLAQGAAGELFF.

This clonotype was observed many times. This chain uses TRBV27 with TRBJ1-2; the D gene is possibly TRBD1 (6 bases). V lost 8 bases and J lost 2, with 15 bases in between. The CDR3 contains 14 residues. Germline V gene lookup returns CDR1 MNHEY and CDR2 SMNVEV (reference sequence). The CDR3 spells CASSLNTGNYGYTF. In DNA form, the CDR3 reads TGTGCCAGCTCTTTAAACACAGGGAACTATGGCTACACCTTC.

For this clonotype: A far larger clone differs by one base, so this is likely a read error. The gene calls are TRBV6-1 and TRBJ2-7, with D uncertain. This CDR3 contains 14 residues. The V and J ends lost 4 bases and 7 bases respectively, with 17 bases between them. The germline V gene has CDR1 MNHNS and CDR2 SASEGT. In DNA form, the CDR3 reads TGTGCCAGCAGTGCGGTTTGGCGGCCCAGTGAGCAGTACTTC. This translates into CASSAVWRPSEQYF.

This chain uses TRBV9 with TRBJ1-5; D uncertain. The V gene's germline CDR1 is SGDLS and CDR2 YYNGEE. Trimming removed 4 bases at V and 2 bases at J, with 10 bases between. The CDR3 totals 14 residues. CDR3 loop: CASSLTGGNQPQHF. For the CDR3, the DNA is TGTGCCAGCAGCCTGACTGGCGGCAATCAGCCCCAGCATTTT.

This clonotype was seen at least ten times. The chain couples TRBV27 to TRBJ2-2; 10 bases are shared with TRBD2. Germline-derived CDR1 and CDR2 are MNHEY and SMNVEV (reference sequence). CDR3 length: 17 residues. Trimming at V came to 5 bases and at J to 6 bases, leaving 12 bases not matched to a gene. The CDR3 nucleotides are TGTGCCAGCAGTAAAACGTGGACTAGCGGTGGGGCCGGGGAGCTGTTTTTT. As protein: CASSKTWTSGGAGELFF.

In its sample, this clonotype ranks as medium-sized. The V call is TRBV6-1, the J call TRBJ2-7; possibly TRBD2 for D (6 bases). V lost 6 bases, J lost 0 bases, and 15 bases lay in between. The germline V gene encodes CDR1 MNHNS and CDR2 SASEGT. The CDR3 runs 15 residues. The CDR3 DNA reads as TGTGCCAGCAGGTATGGCGCGGGGAGCTCCTACGAGCAGTACTTC. Its translation: CASRYGAGSSYEQYF.

This clonotype showed up many times. The rearrangement links TRBV12-3 or TRBV12-4 to TRBJ2-1; 7 bases line up with TRBD1. V shed 5 bases and J 3 bases; nucleotides not matched to a gene: 7. The CDR3 is 15 residues long. The CDR3 spells CASSPQGLSYNEQFF. CDR3 in DNA: TGTGCCAGCAGTCCACAGGGGCTAAGCTACAATGAGCAGTTCTTC.

This clonotype was detected only a few times. A far larger clone is off by one base, so a read error is likely. The chain uses TRBV7-2 and TRBJ2-5; 7 nucleotides align to TRBD1. J was trimmed by 11 bases and V by 4 bases; bases with no gene match: 16. The CDR3 totals 15 residues. Germline-derived CDR1 and CDR2 are SGHTA and FQGNSA. CDR3: CASSSDRSSYNEQYF. The CDR3 DNA reads TGTGCCAGCAGCTCGGACAGGAGCTCCTACAATGAGCAGTACTTC.

By frequency in the sample, this clonotype is medium-sized. V and J are TRBV5-6 and TRBJ1-3; D gene ambiguous. This CDR3 has 15 amino acids. Trimming took off 4 bases at V and 0 bases at J, with 11 bases between the two ends. CDR1 SGHDT and CDR2 YYEEEE come from the germline V gene. The CDR3 bases are TGTGCCAGCAGCGGAACAGAAACCTCTGGAAACACCATATATTTT. Its translation: CASSGTETSGNTIYF.

This clonotype was observed many times. CDR3 nucleotides: TGCAGTGCTCTAGAGACTAGCGGGGGGGCTAATGAGCAGTTCTTC. It yields the protein CSALETSGGANEQFF. J is TRBJ2-1 and V is TRBV20-1; TRBD2 agrees at 14 bases. Unmatched junction bases numbered 7, after V lost 5 bases and J lost 7 bases. The CDR3 contains 15 residues. Germline lookup yields CDR1 DFQATT and CDR2 SNEGSKA (reference sequence).

This clonotype is deemed medium-sized. This rearrangement joins TRBV7-2 to TRBJ1-1; possible D gene TRBD1, 5 bases. V was clipped by 5 bases and J by 6 bases, with 13 bases between them. This CDR3 contains 13 residues. Germline lookup yields CDR1 SGHTA and CDR2 FQGNSA. The CDR3 DNA follows: TGTGCCAGCAGCCCGCAGGGTTGGGCTGAAGCTTTCTTT. As protein: CASSPQGWAEAFF. The entire variable domain, with the rest obtained from reference TRBV7-2 and TRBJ1-1, is as follows: GAGVSQSPSNKVTEKGKDVELRCDPISGHTALYWYRQSLGQGLEFLIYFQGNSAPDKSGLPSDRFSAERTGGSVSTLTIQRTQQEDSAVYLCASSPQGWAEAFFGQGTRLTVV.

Within the sample, this clonotype is medium-sized. V is TRBV6-5 and J is TRBJ1-5; D call uncertain. V lost 6 bases and J 4 bases, leaving 10 bases between the germline ends. The CDR3 is 13 amino acids. From germline, CDR1 is MNHEY and CDR2 SVGAGI. CDR3 sequence: CASRHRANQPQHF. CDR3 DNA: TGTGCCAGCAGACACCGCGCAAATCAGCCCCAGCATTTT.

At least ten counts were recorded for this clonotype. The CDR3 nucleotides read TGTGCCAGCCTCTCAATGGGGGGCTACACCTTC. It translates to CASLSMGGYTF. The genes are TRBV25-1 and TRBJ1-2; D remains unclear. This CDR3 region has 11 residues. V was trimmed by 8 bases and J by 8 bases, leaving 12 bases between them. Germline CDR1 is MGHDK and CDR2 is SYGVNS.